This is a list of T cell receptor beta chains from one sample in a study of vaccination and CD4 T cells after COVID-19. These TCRs' antigens remain unknown. MiXCR was run by TCRdb on the PCR reads, yielding one entry per CDR3 protein. The sample has around 7,600 distinct CDR3 sequences, around 50% seen once; the top ten hold around 24%. Sequenced input: CD4+ T cells from blood, cultured in vitro. Receptors originate from a human donor in good health. Both conserved end residues are trimmed from each CDR3. The order of the fields is V gene, CDR3 protein.

v_gene: TRBV25-1; CDR3aa: ASSARLGSSYEQY
v_gene: TRBV5-1; CDR3aa: ASSYGTANTEAF
v_gene: TRBV7-2; CDR3aa: ASSYRAGANVLT
v_gene: TRBV6-5; CDR3aa: ASSYSTGAPNTEAF
v_gene: TRBV5-4; CDR3aa: ASRVEGRQETQY
v_gene: TRBV2; CDR3aa: ASTASSYEQY
v_gene: TRBV7-2; CDR3aa: ASSLVAGNGETQY
v_gene: TRBV7-2; CDR3aa: ASSPDHGGTDTQY
v_gene: TRBV7-2; CDR3aa: ASSLLLAGGPLNTGELF
v_gene: TRBV25-1; CDR3aa: ASSDSGTAYGYT
v_gene: TRBV7-9; CDR3aa: ASSPQDAQY
v_gene: TRBV27; CDR3aa: ASSLLQQGIHNSPLH
v_gene: TRBV19; CDR3aa: ASRKRQGVSYEQY
v_gene: TRBV20-1; CDR3aa: SAHRAGGNEQY
v_gene: TRBV30; CDR3aa: AWSASGRFHNEQF
v_gene: TRBV11-2; CDR3aa: ASSSRLWEDYGYT
v_gene: TRBV7-2; CDR3aa: ASSSKTSGPPLVGNIQY
v_gene: TRBV20-1; CDR3aa: SASLPGTYEQY
v_gene: TRBV18; CDR3aa: ASQETGVYGYT
v_gene: TRBV11-3; CDR3aa: ASSHKGFYGGELF
v_gene: TRBV6-1; CDR3aa: ASRVTGGAHNSPLH
v_gene: TRBV20-1; CDR3aa: SASSGVQETQY
v_gene: TRBV6-5; CDR3aa: ASSYSVDQPQH
v_gene: TRBV30; CDR3aa: AWTGGAGSNYGYT
v_gene: TRBV19; CDR3aa: ASSIIQGGEQY
v_gene: TRBV27; CDR3aa: ATSTEGVGEEKLF
v_gene: TRBV5-1; CDR3aa: ASSLGGGTHQETQY
v_gene: TRBV20-1; CDR3aa: SAGRPRGEQF
v_gene: TRBV20-1; CDR3aa: SALGPQISSYEQY
v_gene: TRBV30; CDR3aa: AWSVSGNTDTQY
v_gene: TRBV20-1; CDR3aa: SARGAGILGSPLH
v_gene: TRBV21-1; CDR3aa: ASSTRQGNQPQH
v_gene: TRBV5-1; CDR3aa: ASSLGTSGGYEQY
v_gene: TRBV20-1; CDR3aa: SAPTGVEYGYT
v_gene: TRBV2; CDR3aa: ASSKQLSGANVLT
v_gene: TRBV18; CDR3aa: ASSPQGSGQPQH
v_gene: TRBV10-3; CDR3aa: AISETSGGAVNIQY
v_gene: TRBV7-2; CDR3aa: ASSLNRELF
v_gene: TRBV20-1; CDR3aa: SASPLINYEQY